The 9 T cell receptor beta chains below all came from one sample that was sequenced in a study of blood T cell repertoires in COVID-19. The protocol was immunoSEQ multiplex PCR, while the TCRdb copy is restricted to in-frame clones and leaves out a portion. The sample holds about 180,000 clones; more than 70% are singletons and the top ten take under 8%. The sample consisted of PBMCs or T cells enriched from blood (not recorded which). Source of these receptors: a man in his forties who had recovered from COVID-19.

The chain links TRBV19 to TRBJ2-3, with 11 positions matching TRBD2. The CDR3 totals 16 residues. Germline V lookup: CDR1 LNHDA, CDR2 SQIVND (reference sequence). Trimming cost V 5 bases and J 5 bases; bases outside gene matches: 9. The CDR3 DNA reads as TGTGCCAGTAGTTCGGGTTCCGGGACTAGCGGAGATACGCAGTATTTT. Translating it yields CASSSGSGTSGDTQYF.

The chain couples TRBV7-3 to TRBJ2-1; 10 bases fit TRBD2. Germline V gives CDR1 SGHTA, CDR2 FQGTGA. This CDR3 spans 13 amino acids. The J segment lost 10 bases and the V segment lost 4 bases, leaving 4 bases of the junction unmatched. The CDR3 coding sequence is TGTGCCAGCAGCTCGACGGGACTAGCGGAGCAGTTCTTC. Its translation: CASSSTGLAEQFF.

The chain joins TRBV3-1 (or the pseudogene TRBV3-2) to TRBJ1-4, with a weak D call TRBD1 (5 bases). Trimming cost V 0 bases and J 8 bases, with 16 bases left between them. Germline V gene sequence: CDR1 LGHDT, CDR2 YNNKEL (reference sequence). There are 16 residues in the CDR3. This chain's CDR3 is CASSQDSSGLGEKLFF. The CDR3 DNA sequence: TGTGCCAGCAGCCAAGATTCATCAGGGCTTGGGGAAAAACTGTTTTTT.

This clone came up once. This chain links TRBV3-1 (or the pseudogene TRBV3-2) with TRBJ1-5, with D uncertain. Germline lookup yields CDR1 LGHDT and CDR2 YNNKEL (reference sequence). The V end lost 1 base, the J end lost 0 bases, and 4 bases lay between the germline ends. This CDR3 region has 14 residues. CDR3 sequence: CASSQGYSNQPQHF. The CDR3 region has the DNA TGTGCCAGCAGCCAAGGTTATAGCAATCAGCCCCAGCATTTT.

J is TRBJ2-7 and V is TRBV28; the match to TRBD2 covers 8 bases. The CDR3 consists of 13 residues. Per germline, CDR1 MDHEN and CDR2 SYDVKM. Trimming removed 3 bases from V and 5 bases from J; junction bases left unmatched: 3. The CDR3 sequence: CASSFWRGDEQYF. CDR3 nucleotide sequence: TGTGCCAGCAGTTTTTGGCGGGGGGACGAGCAGTACTTC.

The chain is built from TRBV11-2 and TRBJ1-3; D call uncertain. This CDR3 region has 18 residues. Germline V gives CDR1 SGHAT, CDR2 FQNNGV. The ends were cut back, 1 base at V and 0 bases at J, with 16 bases in the middle. CDR3 loop: CASSLGVRVRDSGNTIYF. CDR3 nucleotide sequence: TGTGCCAGCAGCTTAGGGGTGAGGGTCCGGGACTCTGGAAACACCATATATTTT. Based on the CDR3 plus reference TRBV11-2 and TRBJ1-3, the full variable domain is EAGVAQSPRYKIIEKRQSVAFWCNPISGHATLYWYQQILGQGPKLLIQFQNNGVVDDSQLPKDRFSAERLKGVDSTLKIQPAKLEDSAVYLCASSLGVRVRDSGNTIYFGEGSWLTVV.

The chain combines TRBV2 with TRBJ2-5; the match to TRBD2 covers 10 bases. J gave up 4 bases and V 4 bases, and 0 bases lay outside the gene matches. Germline V gene data show CDR1 as SNHLY and CDR2 as FYNNEI. The length of the CDR3 is 13 residues. The CDR3 sequence: CASSGTSGETQYF. DNA for the CDR3: TGTGCCAGCAGTGGGACTAGCGGAGAGACCCAGTACTTC.

The chain uses TRBV29-1 and TRBJ2-2; TRBD1 is a possible D gene (6 bases). The CDR3 has 14 residues. In germline, CDR1 is SQVTM, CDR2 ANQGSEA. V was pared by 6 bases and J by 6 bases, with 17 bases between. The CDR3 coding sequence is TGCAGCGTATCATCGAACTCAGGGGCCGGGGAGCTGTTTTTT. Translating gives CSVSSNSGAGELFF.

The chain joins TRBV11-2 to TRBJ2-4, with TRBD1 matching 9 bases. V trimming: 4 bases; J trimming: 7 bases; junction bases outside the gene matches: 8. This CDR3 contains 15 residues. Germline lookup yields CDR1 SGHAT and CDR2 FQNNGV. CDR3 DNA sequence: TGTGCCAGCAGCTCATACCGGGACAGGGTGAACATTCAGTACTTC. It yields the protein CASSSYRDRVNIQYF. Complete variable domain (other parts from reference TRBV11-2 and TRBJ2-4): EAGVAQSPRYKIIEKRQSVAFWCNPISGHATLYWYQQILGQGPKLLIQFQNNGVVDDSQLPKDRFSAERLKGVDSTLKIQPAKLEDSAVYLCASSSYRDRVNIQYFGAGTRLSVL.